The 7 T cell receptor beta chains given below trace back to one sample, sequenced in a study of blood T cell repertoires in COVID-19 (dated by TCRdb to the early 2020s). Library creation used the immunoSEQ multiplex PCR assay. TCRdb carries this immuneACCESS record with in-frame sequences only. Its versions omit some clonotypes, under half of them owing to an unresolved V gene in the studies checked, with the rest unexplained. The sample profile shows about 360,000 clones; about 86% of them were found once. The ten largest clones take up under 8.5% of the sample. The specimen sequenced was peripheral blood. These receptors were taken from a woman in her sixties or seventies with COVID-19, enrolled during active disease.

The chain has TRBV7-2 and TRBJ2-3, with D possibly matching TRBD1 (6 bases). The ends were cut back, 10 bases at V and 0 bases at J, with 14 bases in the middle. Germline CDR1 is SGHTA and CDR2 is FQGNSA. The CDR3 runs 14 residues. In DNA, the CDR3 is TGTGCCAACACCCGACAGGCAAGCACAGATACGCAGTATTTT. Translating gives CANTRQASTDTQYF.

The table lists this clone with a few counts. The chain joins TRBV30 to TRBJ1-5, with no clear D. V was cut by 5 bases and J by 3 bases, with 11 bases left in between. The CDR3 is 13 residues long. From germline, CDR1 is GTSNPN and CDR2 SVGIG (reference sequence). The CDR3 DNA follows: TGTGCCTGGGCGGGAGGTACCAATCAGCCCCAGCATTTT. This encodes CAWAGGTNQPQHF.

The CDR3 region is CASSLGLAGGSDTQYF. The CDR3 bases are TGTGCCAGCAGCTTAGGTCTAGCGGGGGGATCGGATACGCAGTATTTT. The chain uses TRBV7-3 and TRBJ2-3; 11 nucleotides match TRBD2. CDR3 length: 16 residues. Germline assignment: CDR1 SGHTA and CDR2 FQGTGA. J gave up 6 bases and V 2 bases, and 7 bases lay outside the gene matches.

The V gene is TRBV2, the J gene TRBJ1-2; D is perhaps TRBD1 (5 bases). The CDR3 is 12 residues long. Trimming removed 7 bases at V and 6 bases at J, with 12 bases between. The V gene's germline CDR1 is SNHLY and CDR2 FYNNEI. CDR3 loop: CASNGGENGYTF. DNA of the CDR3: TGTGCCAGCAACGGAGGGGAAAATGGCTACACCTTC. The whole variable domain, filled in from reference TRBV2 and TRBJ1-2, reads EPEVTQTPSHQVTQMGQEVILRCVPISNHLYFYWYRQILGQKVEFLVSFYNNEISEKSEIFDDQFSVERPDGSNFTLKIRSTKLEDSAMYFCASNGGENGYTFGSGTRLTVV.

The chain recombines TRBV7-3 with TRBJ2-1, with D perhaps TRBD1 (6 bases). The CDR3 sequence is 15 residues long. In germline, CDR1 is SGHTA, CDR2 FQGTGA. V lost 4 bases, J lost 9 bases, and 19 bases lay in between. The CDR3, as DNA: TGTGCCAGCAGCTCCTTGGGGGCGAACGGTGGTGAGCAGTTCTTC. As protein: CASSSLGANGGEQFF. Supplemented by reference TRBV7-3 and TRBJ2-1, the full variable domain reads GAGVSQTPSNKVTEKGKYVELRCDPISGHTALYWYRQSLGQGPEFLIYFQGTGAADDSGLPNDRFFAVRPEGSVSTLKIQRTERGDSAVYLCASSSLGANGGEQFFGPGTRLTVL.

The rearrangement uses TRBV5-1 and TRBJ2-5, with 8 positions matching TRBD1. The trim removed 2 bases at V and 5 bases at J, leaving 5 bases unmatched. Germline V gene lookup returns CDR1 SGHRS and CDR2 YFSETQ. The CDR3 totals 14 residues. The CDR3 spells CASSLGRGLETQYF. The CDR3 region has the DNA TGCGCCAGCAGCTTAGGCAGGGGGCTTGAGACCCAGTACTTC.

The chain joins TRBV27 to TRBJ1-1; D is possibly TRBD1 (6 bases). This CDR3 has 14 residues. The germline gives CDR1 MNHEY, CDR2 SMNVEV (reference sequence). V was shortened by 5 bases and J by 2 bases, with 12 bases between the two germline ends. As DNA, the CDR3 is TGTGCCAGCAGTATCGCCAGGGGAAACACTGAAGCTTTCTTT. Translated: CASSIARGNTEAFF.